This note documents a single T cell receptor beta chain sequence. A single count supports this clone. Its cognate antigen has yet to be identified. One base away there is no much larger clone; base qualities are not given. The CDR3 spans 15 residues, from the cysteine through the phenylalanine. CDR3 DNA only is kept here, 45 bases in frame from base 1. Relative to germline, V is missing 3 bases and J is missing 3 bases, with 4 bases of the junction outside any gene match. The germline V gene sets CDR1 to KGHSH and CDR2 to LQKENI. The library was obtained by the immunoSEQ multiplex PCR assay. TCRdb retrieved this table from immuneACCESS and kept in-frame rearrangements only. Not all clones are present; in checked studies, unresolved V genes account for under half, and no reason is known for the remainder. Recorded for this sample are tens of thousands of clones; around 94% of them occurred a single time. Of the sample, over 0.2% falls within the top ten clones.

These data originate in a study of technical replicates of blood from a few donors (dated by TCRdb to about 2017). Recombination joined TRBV18 with TRBJ2-2, and TRBD1 matches 7 of the central bases. Sequencing was performed on T cells isolated from PBMCs. This receptor was taken from a human donor in good health. The CDR3 region has the sequence CASSPSGQYTGELFF. The DNA reads as follows: TGTGCCAGCTCACCGTCGGGACAGTACACCGGGGAGCTGTTTTTT.